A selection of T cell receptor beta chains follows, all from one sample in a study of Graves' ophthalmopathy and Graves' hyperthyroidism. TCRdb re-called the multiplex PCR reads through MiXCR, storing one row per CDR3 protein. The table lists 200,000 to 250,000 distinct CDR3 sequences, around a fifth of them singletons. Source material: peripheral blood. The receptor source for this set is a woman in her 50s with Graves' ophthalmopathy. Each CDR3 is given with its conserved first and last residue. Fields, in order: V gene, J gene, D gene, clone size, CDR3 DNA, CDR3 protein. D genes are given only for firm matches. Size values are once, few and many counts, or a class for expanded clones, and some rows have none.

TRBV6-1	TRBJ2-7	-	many	TGTGCCAGCAGTCGTAACGCTCGCAGGTACGAGCAGTACTTC	CASSRNARRYEQYF
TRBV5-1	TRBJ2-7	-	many	TGCGCCAGCAGCTTGGGTTCTCTAAGTTGGCGCGAGCAGTACTTC	CASSLGSLSWREQYF
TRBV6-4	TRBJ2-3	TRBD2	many	TGTGCCAGCAGTGACTCGACTAGCGGGAGTACGCAGTATTTT	CASSDSTSGSTQYF
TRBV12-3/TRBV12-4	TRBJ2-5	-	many	TGTGCCAGCAGCCGGAGAGGGAGAGAGACCCAGTACTTC	CASSRRGRETQYF
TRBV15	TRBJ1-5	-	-	TGTGCCACCAGCAGGGACAGACAGCCCCAGCATTTT	CATSRDRQPQHF
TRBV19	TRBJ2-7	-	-	TGTGCCAGTAGTATACAGGGGGACTATGGCTACGAGCAGTACTTC	CASSIQGDYGYEQYF
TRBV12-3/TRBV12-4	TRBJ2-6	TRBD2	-	TGTGCCAGCAGTTTCGTCTTCCGGCAGCGGGAGTCGTCCGGGGCCAACGTCCTGACTTTC	CASSFVFRQRESSGANVLTF
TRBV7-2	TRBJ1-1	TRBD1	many	TGTGCCAGCAGCCCACGACAGGGGACGAACACTGGAGCTTTCTTT	CASSPRQGTNTGAFF
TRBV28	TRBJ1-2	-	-	TGTGCCAGCAGTTTACGGGGCAGCCCGAACTATGGCTACACCTTC	CASSLRGSPNYGYTF
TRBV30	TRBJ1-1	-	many	TGTGCCTGGGGAAGGGGGGGCTTACTGTCGAACACTGAAGCTTTCTTT	CAWGRGGLLSNTEAFF